The next 29 T cell receptor beta chains were all read from a single sample in a study of blood T cell repertoires in COVID-19. Repertoires were generated with immunoSEQ multiplex PCR, while TCRdb's copy carries only in-frame clones and drops some. The sample comprises roughly 250,000 clones, around 88% of which are singletons, and 8% to 10% rests with the top ten. The sample was PBMCs or T cells enriched from blood (not recorded which). Receptors originate from a middle-aged man who had recovered from COVID-19.

V usage is TRBV27 and J usage is TRBJ1-4; possibly TRBD1 for D (5 bases). The germline gives CDR1 MNHEY, CDR2 SMNVEV (reference sequence). V was trimmed by 2 bases and J by 8 bases, leaving 15 bases between them. The CDR3 runs 15 residues. The CDR3 loop reads CASSLGEPPGEKLFF. In DNA, the CDR3 is TGTGCCAGCAGTTTAGGGGAACCTCCAGGGGAAAAACTGTTTTTT. The full variable domain, in which reference TRBV27 and TRBJ1-4 provide the parts outside the CDR3, is EAQVTQNPRYLITVTGKKLTVTCSQNMNHEYMSWYRQDPGLGLRQIYYSMNVEVTDKGDVPEGYKVSRKEKRNFPLILESPSPNQTSLYFCASSLGEPPGEKLFFGSGTQLSVL.

The rearrangement joins TRBV3-1 (or the pseudogene TRBV3-2) to TRBJ1-2, with TRBD1 matching 8 bases. CDR1 is LGHDT and CDR2 is YNNKEL in the germline V gene (reference sequence). Germline trimming cut 4 bases from V and 4 bases from J; bases unmatched to any gene: 11. CDR3 length: 16 amino acids. Here the CDR3 DNA reads TGTGCCAGCAGCCCATTGGCGACAGGGGTTTCCTATGGCTACACCTTC. Amino acids: CASSPLATGVSYGYTF.

The chain is built from TRBV7-8 and TRBJ2-1; 11 nucleotides align to TRBD1. With V trimmed by 3 bases and J by 3 bases, 16 bases remained unmatched. The CDR3 has 20 amino acids. Per germline, CDR1 SGHVS and CDR2 FQNEAQ. CDR3 sequence: CASSFPSGEPGTGGYNEQFF. The CDR3 DNA reads TGTGCCAGCAGCTTTCCTTCAGGCGAACCCGGGACAGGGGGCTACAATGAGCAGTTCTTC.

The chain is built from TRBV19 and TRBJ2-3; maybe TRBD1 (6 bases). Germline CDR1 is LNHDA and CDR2 is SQIVND (reference sequence). V shed 6 bases and J shed 0 bases, with 10 bases lying between them. The CDR3 spans 14 residues. The CDR3 coding sequence is TGTGCCAGTAGCCCGGGACAAAGCACAGATACGCAGTATTTT. Translation: CASSPGQSTDTQYF.

This clone was found a few times. The V and J genes are TRBV2 and TRBJ2-7; TRBD1 matches at 8 bases. Germline values: CDR1 SNHLY, CDR2 FYNNEI. Trimming took 1 base from V and 3 from J; bases not matched to a gene: 8. The CDR3 consists of 16 residues. CDR3 residues: CASSEGGDRRYYEQYF. CDR3 nucleotide sequence: TGTGCCAGCAGTGAAGGAGGGGACAGGAGATACTACGAGCAGTACTTC. The full variable domain, with the rest looked up from reference TRBV2 and TRBJ2-7, is EPEVTQTPSHQVTQMGQEVILRCVPISNHLYFYWYRQILGQKVEFLVSFYNNEISEKSEIFDDQFSVERPDGSNFTLKIRSTKLEDSAMYFCASSEGGDRRYYEQYFGPGTRLTVT.

The chain couples TRBV19 to TRBJ2-5, with 12 bases identical to TRBD2. Germline V CDR1 and CDR2: LNHDA, SQIVND (reference sequence). The V and J ends lost 6 bases and 5 bases, in that order; junction bases with no gene match: 13. CDR3 length: 17 residues. CDR3 coding DNA: TGTGCCAGTAGCCCATCCCGAACTAGCGGGAGGCGTGAGACCCAGTACTTC. Its translation: CASSPSRTSGRRETQYF.

The J gene is TRBJ2-3, the V gene TRBV12-3 or TRBV12-4; tentative D call: TRBD2 (6 bases). The CDR3 totals 12 residues. V was shortened by 7 bases and J by 12 bases, with 17 bases between the two germline ends. This CDR3 is CASTSGLRGQYF. CDR3 bases: TGTGCCAGCACCTCGGGACTGAGGGGCCAGTATTTT.

The chain joins TRBV4-1 to TRBJ2-7; the D gene is possibly TRBD1 (5 bases). This CDR3 has 16 amino acids. The germline V gene has CDR1 MGHRA and CDR2 YSYEKL. V lost 0 bases to trimming and J lost 0 bases, with 12 bases between them. CDR3 loop: CASSQDGAGFSYEQYF. CDR3 DNA sequence: TGCGCCAGCAGCCAAGATGGGGCAGGGTTCTCCTACGAGCAGTACTTC.

The V call is TRBV4-2, the J call TRBJ2-4; 7 nucleotides agree with TRBD1. With V trimmed by 0 bases and J by 0 bases, 2 bases remained unmatched. There are 16 residues in the CDR3. Germline values: CDR1 LGHNA, CDR2 YNFKEQ. CDR3 nucleotides: TGTGCCAGCAGCCAAGATCGACAGGGAGCCAAAAACATTCAGTACTTC. It specifies CASSQDRQGAKNIQYF.

The chain has TRBV2 and TRBJ1-5; weak D call: TRBD1 (6 bases). CDR3 length: 15 residues. Trimming took off 5 bases at V and 8 bases at J, with 19 bases between the two ends. The germline CDR1 and CDR2 sequences are SNHLY and FYNNEI. The chain's CDR3 is CASSPLIQGWEPQHF. CDR3 in DNA: TGTGCCAGCAGTCCTCTGATACAGGGTTGGGAGCCCCAGCATTTT. Full variable domain (remainder filled in from reference TRBV2 and TRBJ1-5): EPEVTQTPSHQVTQMGQEVILRCVPISNHLYFYWYRQILGQKVEFLVSFYNNEISEKSEIFDDQFSVERPDGSNFTLKIRSTKLEDSAMYFCASSPLIQGWEPQHFGDGTRLSIL.

This clone has only a few counts. This chain joins TRBV4-3 and TRBJ1-6; no firm D call. V lost 1 base to trimming and J lost 0 bases, with 13 bases between them. The V gene's germline CDR1 is LGHNA and CDR2 YSLEER. This CDR3 is 18 amino acids long. CDR3 in DNA: TGCGCCAGCAGCCAAGTCCCTGCCGCGGTCTCCTATAATTCACCCCTCCACTTT. Its protein product is CASSQVPAAVSYNSPLHF.

This chain links TRBV30 with TRBJ1-1, with a possible D match to TRBD1 (5 bases). This CDR3 has 13 amino acids. V shed 4 bases and J shed 4 bases, with 13 bases lying between them. Germline V gives CDR1 GTSNPN, CDR2 SVGIG (reference sequence). As DNA, the CDR3 is TGTGCCTGGAATCCAGGGTCAAGCACTGAAGCTTTCTTT. It yields the protein CAWNPGSSTEAFF. The full variable domain, with the rest looked up from reference TRBV30 and TRBJ1-1, is SQTIHQWPATLVQPVGSPLSLECTVEGTSNPNLYWYRQAAGRGLQLLFYSVGIGQISSEVPQNLSASRPQDRQFILSSKKLLLSDSGFYLCAWNPGSSTEAFFGQGTRLTVV.

The V call is TRBV19, the J call TRBJ1-1; TRBD1 is a possible D gene (5 bases). The CDR3 extends over 15 amino acids. Germline V gives CDR1 LNHDA, CDR2 SQIVND (reference sequence). Trimming shortened V by 6 bases and J by 3 bases, and 17 bases separated the two germline ends. CDR3 DNA: TGTGCCAGTAGCTCCGAACCGGCAGGGCACACTGAAGCTTTCTTT. Translated: CASSSEPAGHTEAFF.

CDR3 loop: CATSEERTSGSTDTQYF. For the CDR3, the DNA is TGTGCCACCAGTGAAGAAAGGACTAGCGGTAGCACAGATACGCAGTATTTT. The gene calls are TRBV24-1 and TRBJ2-3, with 10 bases fitting TRBD2. The length of the CDR3 is 17 residues. With V trimmed by 4 bases and J by 0 bases, 6 bases remained unmatched. Germline CDR1 and CDR2: KGHDR and SFDVKD.

This CDR3 is CASRLRTGGYEQYF. CDR3 coding DNA: TGTGCCAGCAGACTAAGGACAGGGGGCTACGAGCAGTACTTC. V and J are TRBV7-2 and TRBJ2-7; 10 nucleotides agree with TRBD1. V lost 6 bases to trimming and J lost 3 bases; unmatched junction nucleotides: 5. CDR1 and CDR2 from the germline V gene are SGHTA and FQGNSA. The CDR3 spans 14 residues.

In this sample, this clone turned up once. The chain has TRBV11-2 and TRBJ2-3; 9 bases line up with TRBD2. This CDR3 has 14 amino acids. V dropped 5 bases and J dropped 5; count of bases not matched to a gene: 5. From germline, CDR1 is SGHAT and CDR2 FQNNGV. The CDR3 DNA reads as TGTGCCAGCAGCACGGGACTAGCAATAGATACGCAGTATTTT. This codes for CASSTGLAIDTQYF.

V is TRBV28 and J is TRBJ1-6; the D is unclear. CDR1 is MDHEN, CDR2 SYDVKM, per germline. Trimming shortened V by 3 bases and J by 9 bases, and 3 bases separated the two germline ends. The length of the CDR3 is 11 residues. The CDR3 is CASSFSSPLHF. The CDR3 DNA is TGTGCCAGCAGTTTCTCTTCACCCCTCCACTTT.

The genes are TRBV3-1 (or the pseudogene TRBV3-2) and TRBJ2-3, with 10 positions matching TRBD2. The CDR3 is made up of 14 amino acids. Germline V gives CDR1 LGHDT, CDR2 YNNKEL (reference sequence). After removal of 1 base from V and 9 bases from J, the junction contained 4 bases not matched to a gene. CDR3 protein: CASSQGAGGLTQYF. The CDR3 bases are TGTGCCAGCAGCCAAGGAGCGGGGGGGCTCACGCAGTATTTT.

V gene TRBV6-1 combines with J gene TRBJ1-5; D is ambiguous. Germline CDR1 reads MNHNS; CDR2 reads SASEGT. The CDR3 sequence is 17 residues long. Trimming shortened V by 0 bases and J by 0 bases, and 12 bases separated the two germline ends. The CDR3 DNA is TGTGCCAGCAGTGAAGCGGTAGTGACAAATAGCAATCAGCCCCAGCATTTT. Protein sequence: CASSEAVVTNSNQPQHF.

The chain carries TRBV11-2 and TRBJ2-7, with 11 bases that match TRBD2. There are 18 residues in the CDR3. Germline CDR1 is SGHAT and CDR2 is FQNNGV. V lost 5 bases, J lost 7 bases, and 19 bases stayed unmatched. The CDR3 bases are TGTGCCAGCAGCCGATATACCCCGGGACTAGCGGCCACGTTGGAGCAGTACTTC. It specifies CASSRYTPGLAATLEQYF.

The chain couples TRBV4-1 to TRBJ1-1, with D unresolved. Trimming took off 1 base at V and 5 bases at J, with 11 bases between the two ends. Germline CDR1 MGHRA, CDR2 YSYEKL. The CDR3 has 14 amino acids. The CDR3 sequence: CASSQGASGTEAFF. DNA of the CDR3: TGCGCCAGCAGCCAAGGAGCAAGCGGGACTGAAGCTTTCTTT.

The CDR3 DNA reads TGTGCCAGCAGCGTTAGTAGCGGGGGATACAATGAGCAGTTCTTC. This encodes CASSVSSGGYNEQFF. The chain combines TRBV9 with TRBJ2-1, with 9 bases fitting TRBD2. This CDR3 contains 15 residues. Unmatched junction bases numbered 4, after V lost 2 bases and J lost 4 bases. From germline, CDR1 is SGDLS and CDR2 YYNGEE. Combining the CDR3 with reference TRBV9 and TRBJ2-1 gives the whole variable domain DSGVTQTPKHLITATGQRVTLRCSPRSGDLSVYWYQQSLDQGLQFLIQYYNGEERAKGNILERFSAQQFPDLHSELNLSSLELGDSALYFCASSVSSGGYNEQFFGPGTRLTVL.

The chain employs TRBV7-2 and TRBJ1-5; no clear D. This CDR3 is built from 15 residues. CDR1 is SGHTA, CDR2 FQGNSA, per germline. V was shortened by 4 bases and J by 2 bases, with 12 bases between the two germline ends. The CDR3 DNA is TGTGCCAGCAGCTCAATCAGTTTGGGCAATCAGCCCCAGCATTTT. Amino acids: CASSSISLGNQPQHF. Looking up the rest from reference TRBV7-2 and TRBJ1-5 gives the full variable domain: GAGVSQSPSNKVTEKGKDVELRCDPISGHTALYWYRQSLGQGLEFLIYFQGNSAPDKSGLPSDRFSAERTGGSVSTLTIQRTQQEDSAVYLCASSSISLGNQPQHFGDGTRLSIL.

The V call is TRBV7-9, the J call TRBJ2-7, with D possibly being TRBD1 (5 bases). The germline V gene has CDR1 SEHNR and CDR2 FQNEAQ (reference sequence). The CDR3 runs to 11 residues. Trimming cost V 4 bases and J 6 bases, with 7 bases left between them. The CDR3 DNA reads as TGTGCCAGCAGCTGGCAGGGCGAGCAGTACTTC. The encoded protein is CASSWQGEQYF.

For this clone: A much larger clone sits a single nucleotide away, making a read error possible. This chain links TRBV7-9 with TRBJ2-7; D gene uncertain. Germline V gives CDR1 SEHNR, CDR2 FQNEAQ (reference sequence). The CDR3 is 12 amino acids. V was shortened by 5 bases and J by 3 bases, with 8 bases between the two germline ends. The CDR3 DNA follows: TGTGCCAGCAGCGGAGAAGACTACGAGCAGTACTTC. It translates to CASSGEDYEQYF.

This CDR3 reads CASSPNSLMNTEAFF. DNA of the CDR3: TGTGCCAGCAGCCCGAACAGCCTCATGAACACTGAAGCTTTCTTT. This sequence joins TRBV7-3 and TRBJ1-1; D call uncertain. Germline V gene sequence: CDR1 SGHTA, CDR2 FQGTGA. The CDR3 consists of 15 residues. V was trimmed by 5 bases and J by 0 bases, leaving 13 bases between them.

The chain couples TRBV7-9 to TRBJ2-1; the match to TRBD2 covers 13 bases. Germline-derived CDR1 and CDR2 are SEHNR and FQNEAQ (reference sequence). The CDR3 extends over 19 amino acids. J lost 3 bases, V lost 4 bases, and 12 bases had no gene match. CDR3 bases: TGTGCCAGCAGCTGGGAGAACCCGGGACTAGCGGGACTCTACAATGAGCAGTTCTTC. Protein: CASSWENPGLAGLYNEQFF.

The chain has TRBV15 and TRBJ1-2, with 7 bases matching TRBD1. Germline V gene lookup returns CDR1 LNHNV and CDR2 YYDKDF (reference sequence). The CDR3 runs 15 residues. V trimming: 0 bases; J trimming: 4 bases; junction bases outside the gene matches: 5. This CDR3 is CATSRDLGTAYGYTF. The CDR3 DNA reads TGTGCCACCAGCAGAGATCTGGGGACAGCCTATGGCTACACCTTC.

The chain combines TRBV5-8 with TRBJ1-1, with D possibly being TRBD1 (6 bases). This CDR3 has 14 residues. CDR1 is SGHTS, CDR2 YDEGEE, per germline. Trimming took 0 bases from V and 8 from J, leaving 14 bases between them. The CDR3 DNA reads TGTGCCAGCAGCTTGGTCACAGGGTCACTCGAAGCTTTCTTT. Protein sequence: CASSLVTGSLEAFF.